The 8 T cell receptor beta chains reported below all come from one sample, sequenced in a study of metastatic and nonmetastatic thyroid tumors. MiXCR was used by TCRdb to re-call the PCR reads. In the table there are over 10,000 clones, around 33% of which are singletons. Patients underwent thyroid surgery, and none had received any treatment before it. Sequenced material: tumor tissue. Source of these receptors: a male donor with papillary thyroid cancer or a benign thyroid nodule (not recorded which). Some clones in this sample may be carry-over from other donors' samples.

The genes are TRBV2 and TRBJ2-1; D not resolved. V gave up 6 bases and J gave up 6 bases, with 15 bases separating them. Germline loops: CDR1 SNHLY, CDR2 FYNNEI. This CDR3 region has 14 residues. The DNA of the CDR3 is TGTGCCAGCAGGCTGGGGTTTTCGGGCAATGAGCAGTTCTTC. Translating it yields CASRLGFSGNEQFF.

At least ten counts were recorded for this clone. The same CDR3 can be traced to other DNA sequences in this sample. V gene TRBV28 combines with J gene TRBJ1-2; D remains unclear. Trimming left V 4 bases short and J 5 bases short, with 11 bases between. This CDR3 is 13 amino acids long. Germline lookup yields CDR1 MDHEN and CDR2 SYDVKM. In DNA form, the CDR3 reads TGTGCCAGCAGTTCCGGGCAGGTATATGGCTACACCTTC. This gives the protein CASSSGQVYGYTF.

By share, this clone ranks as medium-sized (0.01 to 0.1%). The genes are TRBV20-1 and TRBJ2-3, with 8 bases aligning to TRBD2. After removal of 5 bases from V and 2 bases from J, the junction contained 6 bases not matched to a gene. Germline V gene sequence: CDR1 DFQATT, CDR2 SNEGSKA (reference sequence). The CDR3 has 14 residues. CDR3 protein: CSADYSGDTDTQYF. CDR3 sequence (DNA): TGCAGTGCTGATTATAGCGGGGACACAGATACGCAGTATTTT.

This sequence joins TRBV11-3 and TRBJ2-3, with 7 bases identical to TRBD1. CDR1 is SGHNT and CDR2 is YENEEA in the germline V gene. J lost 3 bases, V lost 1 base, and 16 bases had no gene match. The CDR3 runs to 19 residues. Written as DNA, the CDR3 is TGTGCCAGCAGCTTAGTTACCCAAGGACAGGCGGTTTTGACAGATACGCAGTATTTT. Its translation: CASSLVTQGQAVLTDTQYF.

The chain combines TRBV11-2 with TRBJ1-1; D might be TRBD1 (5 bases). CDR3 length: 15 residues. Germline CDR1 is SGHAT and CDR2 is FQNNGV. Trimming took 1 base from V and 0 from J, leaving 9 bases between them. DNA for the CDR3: TGTGCCAGCAGCTTAGGCCAGGGAATGAACACTGAAGCTTTCTTT. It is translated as CASSLGQGMNTEAFF.

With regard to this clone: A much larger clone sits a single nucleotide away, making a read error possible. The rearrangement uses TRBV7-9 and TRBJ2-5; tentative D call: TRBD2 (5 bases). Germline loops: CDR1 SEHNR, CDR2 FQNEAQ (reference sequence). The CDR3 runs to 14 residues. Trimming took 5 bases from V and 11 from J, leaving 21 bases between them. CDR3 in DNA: TGTGCCAGCAGCAAGCCGGGATCCCCCTACGATCAGTACTTC. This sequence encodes CASSKPGSPYDQYF. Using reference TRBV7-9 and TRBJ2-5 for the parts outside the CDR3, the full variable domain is DTGVSQNPRHKITKRGQNVTFRCDPISEHNRLYWYRQTLGQGPEFLTYFQNEAQLEKSRLLSDRFSAERPKGSFSTLEIQRTEQGDSAMYLCASSKPGSPYDQYFGPGTRLLVL.

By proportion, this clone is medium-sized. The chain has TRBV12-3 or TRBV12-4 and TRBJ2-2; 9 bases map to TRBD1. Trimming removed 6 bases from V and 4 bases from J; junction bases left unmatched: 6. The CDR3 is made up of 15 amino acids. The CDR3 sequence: CASRGGQGATGELFF. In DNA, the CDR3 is TGTGCCAGCAGAGGGGGACAGGGTGCCACCGGGGAGCTGTTTTTT.

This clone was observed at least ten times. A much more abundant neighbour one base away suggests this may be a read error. This CDR3 reads CASRTSGYNGQFF. In DNA form, the CDR3 reads TGTGCCAGCAGGACTAGCGGATACAATGGGCAGTTCTTC. This rearrangement joins TRBV28 to TRBJ2-1; 9 positions match TRBD2. Germline loops: CDR1 MDHEN, CDR2 SYDVKM. The CDR3 has 13 residues.